A single sample is the source of the 14 T cell receptor beta chains below, sequenced in a study of T cell changes during pregnancy in multiple sclerosis. Data came from immunoSEQ multiplex PCR; TCRdb stores just in-frame clones and leaves some out. The data hold under 100,000 clones, with about 95% observed a single time. Material: peripheral blood, obtained in the third trimester of pregnancy. These receptors came from a female donor with multiple sclerosis, enrolled in a pregnancy study.

The rearrangement uses TRBV28 and TRBJ1-4; 8 nucleotides agree with TRBD1. This CDR3 is built from 13 residues. V trimming: 3 bases; J trimming: 8 bases; junction bases outside the gene matches: 2. In germline, CDR1 is MDHEN, CDR2 SYDVKM. In DNA form, the CDR3 reads TGTGCCAGCAGTTTGGACAGGGTCGAAAAACTGTTTTTT. Translating gives CASSLDRVEKLFF.

CDR3 coding DNA: TGTGCCAGCAGCGATCAAGTAGCGGGGGACTTTGCTAGCACAGATACGCAGTATTTT. Amino acids: CASSDQVAGDFASTDTQYF. The chain is built from TRBV9 and TRBJ2-3; TRBD2 aligns across 9 bases. The CDR3 is made up of 19 amino acids. The germline V gene encodes CDR1 SGDLS and CDR2 YYNGEE. V trimming: 3 bases; J trimming: 0 bases; junction bases outside the gene matches: 14. The full variable domain, in which reference TRBV9 and TRBJ2-3 provide the parts outside the CDR3, is DSGVTQTPKHLITATGQRVTLRCSPRSGDLSVYWYQQSLDQGLQFLIQYYNGEERAKGNILERFSAQQFPDLHSELNLSSLELGDSALYFCASSDQVAGDFASTDTQYFGPGTRLTVL.

This clone was counted many times. The V gene is TRBV7-9, the J gene TRBJ2-2, with D tentatively TRBD2 (6 bases). Germline CDR1 is SEHNR and CDR2 is FQNEAQ (reference sequence). The CDR3 is 14 amino acids. Trimming took 0 bases from V and 6 from J, leaving 8 bases between them. This chain's CDR3 is CASSLAPSAGELFF. The CDR3 nucleotides read TGTGCCAGCAGCTTAGCTCCTAGCGCCGGGGAGCTGTTTTTT.

The CDR3 is CASITRTGTYNSPLHF. CDR3 bases: TGTGCCAGCATTACGAGGACAGGGACATATAATTCACCCCTCCACTTT. The V and J genes are TRBV2 and TRBJ1-6; 8 bases line up with TRBD1. V lost 7 bases and J lost 4; bases outside the gene matches: 9. The length of the CDR3 is 16 residues. Germline lookup yields CDR1 SNHLY and CDR2 FYNNEI.

The V call is TRBV9, the J call TRBJ2-3, with 12 positions matching TRBD2. The CDR3 has 18 residues. From germline, CDR1 is SGDLS and CDR2 YYNGEE. Trimming at V came to 0 bases and at J to 4 bases, leaving 9 bases not matched to a gene. CDR3 DNA sequence: TGTGCCAGCAGCGTAGTCGGTCTAGCGGGGGGGCCCCCAGATACGCAGTATTTT. Encoded protein: CASSVVGLAGGPPDTQYF.

The V and J genes are TRBV5-1 and TRBJ2-3, with D possibly TRBD2 on 5 matching bases. The germline V gene encodes CDR1 SGHRS and CDR2 YFSETQ. This CDR3 has 14 residues. The V end was cut by 5 bases, the J end by 6 bases, with 16 bases between. CDR3 protein: CASRRAQERDTQYF. The CDR3 nucleotides read TGCGCCAGCAGGCGGGCTCAAGAACGCGATACGCAGTATTTT.

The chain uses TRBV27 and TRBJ2-7; weak D call: TRBD2 (5 bases). The CDR3 runs 15 residues. Germline CDR1 and CDR2: MNHEY and SMNVEV (reference sequence). With 7 bases removed from V and 1 base from J, the gap between germline ends came to 17 bases. The DNA for the CDR3 is TGTGCCAGCACTATCTTAGGTGGGAGTTCCTACGAGCAGTACTTC. Amino acid sequence: CASTILGGSSYEQYF.

CDR3 nucleotide sequence: TGTGCCAGCAGCACGTCCTTCCGGGACAGCTCCTACGAGCAGTACTTC. Its translation: CASSTSFRDSSYEQYF. The chain carries TRBV5-4 and TRBJ2-7; 7 nucleotides line up with TRBD1. This CDR3 has 16 amino acids. Germline assignment: CDR1 SGHNT and CDR2 YYREEE (reference sequence). After removal of 4 bases from V and 0 bases from J, the junction contained 10 bases not matched to a gene.

The chain carries TRBV11-2 and TRBJ2-3, with D tentatively TRBD2 (5 bases). V lost 3 bases and J lost 0, with 13 bases in between. CDR1 is SGHAT and CDR2 is FQNNGV in the germline V gene. CDR3 length equals 16 residues. CDR3 bases: TGTGCCAGCAGCTTGGGAGCGTTGGGTAGCACAGATACGCAGTATTTT. Its translation is CASSLGALGSTDTQYF. The whole variable domain, filled in from reference TRBV11-2 and TRBJ2-3, reads EAGVAQSPRYKIIEKRQSVAFWCNPISGHATLYWYQQILGQGPKLLIQFQNNGVVDDSQLPKDRFSAERLKGVDSTLKIQPAKLEDSAVYLCASSLGALGSTDTQYFGPGTRLTVL.

V is TRBV7-4 and J is TRBJ1-1, with D uncertain. Germline V lookup: CDR1 SGHVT, CDR2 SQSDAQ. The CDR3 has 13 amino acids. Trimming shortened V by 3 bases and J by 5 bases, and 10 bases separated the two germline ends. The CDR3 reads CASSFGEGTEAFF. CDR3 coding DNA: TGTGCCAGCAGCTTCGGGGAGGGAACTGAAGCTTTCTTT.

The chain is built from TRBV6-6 and TRBJ2-1; 7 bases are shared with TRBD2. Germline-derived CDR1 and CDR2 are MNHNY and SVGAGI (reference sequence). This CDR3 is 14 amino acids long. Trimming at V came to 4 bases and at J to 6 bases, leaving 6 bases not matched to a gene. As DNA, the CDR3 is TGTGCCAGCAGTTCCAAGCGGGGCTTCAATGAGCAGTTCTTC. Translating gives CASSSKRGFNEQFF.

The chain carries TRBV19 and TRBJ1-5, with D possibly being TRBD1 (5 bases). Trimming took 5 bases from V and 1 from J, leaving 12 bases between them. Germline V gene sequence: CDR1 LNHDA, CDR2 SQIVND (reference sequence). There are 15 residues in the CDR3. CDR3 in amino acids: CASSGGERSNQPQHF. The CDR3 bases are TGTGCCAGTAGTGGGGGGGAAAGGAGCAATCAGCCCCAGCATTTT.

In this sample, this clone turned up once. The chain employs TRBV15 and TRBJ2-1; 10 bases match TRBD1. After removal of 4 bases from V and 6 bases from J, the junction contained 6 bases not matched to a gene. The CDR3 is made up of 15 amino acids. Germline CDR1 LNHNV, CDR2 YYDKDF (reference sequence). CDR3 bases: TGTGCCACCAGCATCGGACAGGGGGAGGCCAATGAGCAGTTCTTC. Translated, it gives CATSIGQGEANEQFF.

V is TRBV9 and J is TRBJ1-1; a possible D gene is TRBD1 (5 bases). The CDR3 spans 14 residues. CDR1 and CDR2 (germline): SGDLS, YYNGEE. With 2 bases removed from V and 4 bases from J, the gap between germline ends came to 12 bases. The CDR3 sequence is CASSVSGVGTEAFF. The CDR3 DNA is TGTGCCAGCAGCGTGTCGGGGGTTGGCACTGAAGCTTTCTTT.